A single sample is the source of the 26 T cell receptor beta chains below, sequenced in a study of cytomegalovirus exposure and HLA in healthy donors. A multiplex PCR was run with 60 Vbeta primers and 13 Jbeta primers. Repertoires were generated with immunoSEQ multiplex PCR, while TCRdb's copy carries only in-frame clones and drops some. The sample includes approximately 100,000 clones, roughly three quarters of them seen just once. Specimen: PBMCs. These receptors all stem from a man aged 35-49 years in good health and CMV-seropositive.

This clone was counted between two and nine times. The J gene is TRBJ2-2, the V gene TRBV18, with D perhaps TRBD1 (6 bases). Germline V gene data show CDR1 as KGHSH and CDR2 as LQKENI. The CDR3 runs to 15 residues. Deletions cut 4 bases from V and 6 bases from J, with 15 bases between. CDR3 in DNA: TGTGCCAGCTCACTTTGGGGACATCGTGCCGGGGAGCTGTTTTTT. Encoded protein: CASSLWGHRAGELFF.

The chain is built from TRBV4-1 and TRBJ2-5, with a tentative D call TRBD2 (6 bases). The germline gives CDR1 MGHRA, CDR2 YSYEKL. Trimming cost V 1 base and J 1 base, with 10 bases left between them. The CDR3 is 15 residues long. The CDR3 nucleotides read TGCGCCAGCAGCCAAGGCGCGGGAACCCAAGAGACCCAGTACTTC. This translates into CASSQGAGTQETQYF.

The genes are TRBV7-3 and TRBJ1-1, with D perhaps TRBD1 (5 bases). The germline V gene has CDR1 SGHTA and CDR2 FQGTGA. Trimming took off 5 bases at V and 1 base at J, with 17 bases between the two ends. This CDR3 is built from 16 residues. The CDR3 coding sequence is TGTGCCAGCAGCCCCAACCCCGGGGGGAAGAACACTGAAGCTTTCTTT. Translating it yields CASSPNPGGKNTEAFF.

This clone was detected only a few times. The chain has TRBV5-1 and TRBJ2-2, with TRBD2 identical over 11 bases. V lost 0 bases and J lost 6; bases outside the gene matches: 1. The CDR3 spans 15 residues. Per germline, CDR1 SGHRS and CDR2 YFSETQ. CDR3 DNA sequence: TGCGCCAGCAGCTTGGCACTAGCGGGAGCCGGGGAGCTGTTTTTT. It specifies CASSLALAGAGELFF.

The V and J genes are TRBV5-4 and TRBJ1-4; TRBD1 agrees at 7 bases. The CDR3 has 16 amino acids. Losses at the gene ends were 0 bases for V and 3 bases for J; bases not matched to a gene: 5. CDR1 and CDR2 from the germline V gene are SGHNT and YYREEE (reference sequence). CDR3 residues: CASSLGNRGANEKLFF. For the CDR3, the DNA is TGTGCCAGCAGCTTGGGGAACAGGGGTGCTAATGAAAAACTGTTTTTT.

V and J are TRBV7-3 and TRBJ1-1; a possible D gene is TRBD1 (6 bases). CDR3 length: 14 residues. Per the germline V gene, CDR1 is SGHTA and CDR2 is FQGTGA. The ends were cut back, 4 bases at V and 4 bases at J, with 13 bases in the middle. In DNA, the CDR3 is TGTGCCAGCAGCTCGGGACAATCAGGCACTGAAGCTTTCTTT. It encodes CASSSGQSGTEAFF.

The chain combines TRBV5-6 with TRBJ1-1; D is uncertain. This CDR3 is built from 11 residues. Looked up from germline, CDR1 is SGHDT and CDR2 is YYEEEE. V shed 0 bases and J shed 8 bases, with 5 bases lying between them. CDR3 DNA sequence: TGTGCCAGCAGCTTGGCCTTGGAAGCTTTCTTT. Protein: CASSLALEAFF. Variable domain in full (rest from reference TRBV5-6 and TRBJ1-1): DAGVTQSPTHLIKTRGQQVTLRCSPKSGHDTVSWYQQALGQGPQFIFQYYEEEERQRGNFPDRFSGHQFPNYSSELNVNALLLGDSALYLCASSLALEAFFGQGTRLTVV.

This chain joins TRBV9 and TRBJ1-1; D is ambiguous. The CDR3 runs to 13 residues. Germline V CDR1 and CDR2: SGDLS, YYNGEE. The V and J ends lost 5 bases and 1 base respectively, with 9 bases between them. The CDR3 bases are TGTGCCAGCAGTGAGACACAGAACACTGAAGCTTTCTTT. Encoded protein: CASSETQNTEAFF.

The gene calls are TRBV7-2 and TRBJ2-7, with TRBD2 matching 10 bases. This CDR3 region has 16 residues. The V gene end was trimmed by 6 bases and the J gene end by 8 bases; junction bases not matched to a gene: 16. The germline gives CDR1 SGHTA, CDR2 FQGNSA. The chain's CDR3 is CASSLEGTSASTKQYF. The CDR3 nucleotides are TGTGCCAGCAGTCTAGAGGGGACTAGCGCTTCTACGAAGCAGTACTTC.

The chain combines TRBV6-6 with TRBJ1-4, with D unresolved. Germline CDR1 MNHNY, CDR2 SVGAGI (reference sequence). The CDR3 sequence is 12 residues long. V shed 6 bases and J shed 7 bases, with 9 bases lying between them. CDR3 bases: TGTGCCAGCAGCCGGGAGGGTGAAAAACTGTTTTTT. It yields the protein CASSREGEKLFF.

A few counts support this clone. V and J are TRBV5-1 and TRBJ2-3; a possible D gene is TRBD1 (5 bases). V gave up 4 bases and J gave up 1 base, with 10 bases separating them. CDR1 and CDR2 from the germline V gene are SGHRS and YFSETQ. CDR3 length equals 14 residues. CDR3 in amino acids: CASSLMTGTDTQYF. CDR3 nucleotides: TGCGCCAGCAGCCTCATGACAGGCACAGATACGCAGTATTTT.

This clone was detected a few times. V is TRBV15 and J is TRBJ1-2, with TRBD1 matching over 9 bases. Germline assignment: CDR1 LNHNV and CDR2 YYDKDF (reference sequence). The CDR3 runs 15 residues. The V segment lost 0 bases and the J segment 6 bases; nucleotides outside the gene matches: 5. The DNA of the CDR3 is TGTGCCACCAGCAGAGATTGGGACAGGGTCGATGGCTACACCTTC. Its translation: CATSRDWDRVDGYTF.

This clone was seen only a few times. CDR3 nucleotide sequence: TGCGCCAGCAGCCAAGGTATGCAGGGCAATCAGCCCCAGCATTTT. Translated, it gives CASSQGMQGNQPQHF. The chain carries TRBV4-3 and TRBJ1-5; unclear D gene. The CDR3 loop spans 15 amino acids. Germline V CDR1 and CDR2: LGHNA, YSLEER. Deletions cut 1 base from V and 2 bases from J, with 9 bases between.

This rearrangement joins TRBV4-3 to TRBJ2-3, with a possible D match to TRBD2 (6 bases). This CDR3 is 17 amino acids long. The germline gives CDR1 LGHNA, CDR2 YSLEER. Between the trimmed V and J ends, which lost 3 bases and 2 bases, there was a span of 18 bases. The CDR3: CASSQTTSRSVTDTQYF. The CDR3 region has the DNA TGCGCCAGCAGCCAGACAACTAGCAGATCGGTCACAGATACGCAGTATTTT.

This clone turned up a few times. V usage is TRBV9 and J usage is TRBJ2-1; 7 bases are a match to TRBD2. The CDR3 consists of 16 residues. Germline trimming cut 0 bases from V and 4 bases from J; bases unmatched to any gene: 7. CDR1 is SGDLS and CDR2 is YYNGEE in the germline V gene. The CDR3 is CASSVGPGGRYNEQFF. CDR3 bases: TGTGCCAGCAGCGTAGGCCCAGGCGGGAGATACAATGAGCAGTTCTTC. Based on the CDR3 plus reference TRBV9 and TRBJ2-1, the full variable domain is DSGVTQTPKHLITATGQRVTLRCSPRSGDLSVYWYQQSLDQGLQFLIQYYNGEERAKGNILERFSAQQFPDLHSELNLSSLELGDSALYFCASSVGPGGRYNEQFFGPGTRLTVL.

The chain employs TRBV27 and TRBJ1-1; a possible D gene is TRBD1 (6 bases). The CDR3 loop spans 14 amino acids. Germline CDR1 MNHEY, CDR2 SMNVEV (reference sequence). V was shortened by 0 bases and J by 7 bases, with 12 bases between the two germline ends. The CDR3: CASSLSGGQNEAFF. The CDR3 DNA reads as TGTGCCAGCAGTTTATCCGGGGGGCAGAATGAAGCTTTCTTT.

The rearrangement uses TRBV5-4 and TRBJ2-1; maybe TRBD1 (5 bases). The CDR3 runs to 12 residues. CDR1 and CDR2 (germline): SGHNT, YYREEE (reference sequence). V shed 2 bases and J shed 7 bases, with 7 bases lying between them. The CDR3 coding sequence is TGTGCCAGCAGCTTTGGGGCGAATGAGCAGTTCTTC. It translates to CASSFGANEQFF.

CDR3 sequence: CASSQVGGLAESTDTQYF. DNA for the CDR3: TGTGCCAGCAGCCAAGTGGGGGGACTAGCGGAAAGCACAGATACGCAGTATTTT. The rearrangement links TRBV4-2 to TRBJ2-3; 11 bases match TRBD2. The CDR3 length is 18 residues. The V segment lost 1 base and the J segment 0 bases; nucleotides outside the gene matches: 6. The V gene's germline CDR1 is LGHNA and CDR2 YNFKEQ.

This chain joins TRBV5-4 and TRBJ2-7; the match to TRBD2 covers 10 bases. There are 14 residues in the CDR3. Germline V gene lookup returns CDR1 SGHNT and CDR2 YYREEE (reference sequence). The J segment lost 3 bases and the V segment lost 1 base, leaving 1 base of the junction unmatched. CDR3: CASSLRTSGYEQYF. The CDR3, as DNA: TGTGCCAGCAGCTTGAGGACTAGCGGCTACGAGCAGTACTTC.

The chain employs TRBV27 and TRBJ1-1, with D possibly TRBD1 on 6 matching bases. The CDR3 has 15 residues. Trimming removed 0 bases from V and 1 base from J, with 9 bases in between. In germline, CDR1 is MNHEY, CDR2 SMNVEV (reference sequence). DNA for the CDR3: TGTGCCAGCAGTTTATCGGGCAGGGGGAACACTGAAGCTTTCTTT. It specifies CASSLSGRGNTEAFF.

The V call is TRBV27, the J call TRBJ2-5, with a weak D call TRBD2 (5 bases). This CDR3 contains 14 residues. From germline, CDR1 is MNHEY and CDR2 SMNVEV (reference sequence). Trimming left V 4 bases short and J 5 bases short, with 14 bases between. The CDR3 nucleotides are TGTGCCAGCAGTTGGAGGTCTAAAGGGGAGACCCAGTACTTC. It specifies CASSWRSKGETQYF.

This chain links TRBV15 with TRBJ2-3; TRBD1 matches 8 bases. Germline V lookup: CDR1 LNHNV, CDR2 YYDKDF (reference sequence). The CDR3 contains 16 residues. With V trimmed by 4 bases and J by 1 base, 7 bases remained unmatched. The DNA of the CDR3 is TGTGCCACCAGCAATCCGGACAGGGTGGGCACAGATACGCAGTATTTT. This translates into CATSNPDRVGTDTQYF.

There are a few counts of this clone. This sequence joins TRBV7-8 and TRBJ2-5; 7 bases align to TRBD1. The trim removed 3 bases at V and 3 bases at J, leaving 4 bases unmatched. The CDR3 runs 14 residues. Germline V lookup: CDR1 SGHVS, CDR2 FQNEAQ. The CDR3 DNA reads TGTGCCAGCAGCTTTGACAGGGTCGAAGAGACCCAGTACTTC. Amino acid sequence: CASSFDRVEETQYF.

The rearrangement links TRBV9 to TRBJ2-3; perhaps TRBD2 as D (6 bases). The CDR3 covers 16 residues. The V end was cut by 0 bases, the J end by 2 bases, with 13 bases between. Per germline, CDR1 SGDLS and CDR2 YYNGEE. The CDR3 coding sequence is TGTGCCAGCAGCGTAGTCGGGGGAGGCATCACAGATACGCAGTATTTT. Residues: CASSVVGGGITDTQYF. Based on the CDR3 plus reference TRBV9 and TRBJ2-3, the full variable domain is DSGVTQTPKHLITATGQRVTLRCSPRSGDLSVYWYQQSLDQGLQFLIQYYNGEERAKGNILERFSAQQFPDLHSELNLSSLELGDSALYFCASSVVGGGITDTQYFGPGTRLTVL.

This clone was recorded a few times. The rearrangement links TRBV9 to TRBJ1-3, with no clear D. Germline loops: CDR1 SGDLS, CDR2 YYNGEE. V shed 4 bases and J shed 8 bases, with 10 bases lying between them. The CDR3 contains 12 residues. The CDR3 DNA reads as TGTGCCAGCAGCCCGACTTATGACACCATATATTTT. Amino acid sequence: CASSPTYDTIYF.

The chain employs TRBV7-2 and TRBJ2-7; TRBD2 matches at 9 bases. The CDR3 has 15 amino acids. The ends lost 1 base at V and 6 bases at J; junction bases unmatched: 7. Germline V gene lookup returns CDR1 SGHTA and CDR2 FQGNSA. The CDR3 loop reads CASSLDSREGREQYF. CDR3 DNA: TGTGCCAGCAGCTTAGATTCGCGGGAGGGCCGCGAGCAGTACTTC.